These 10 T cell receptor beta chains share one sample of origin, sequenced in a study of blood T cells in healthy people across ages. The use of a sample-barcoded 5' primer and a J-beta primer mix characterized a second PCR of about 6 to 12 cycles. Via MiXCR, TCRdb re-called the 5' RACE reads, giving one row per CDR3 protein. The sample shows some 1.8 million distinct CDR3 sequences, approximately 39% of them seen only once. The specimen was blood. The receptors were gathered from a human donor in good health.

This clonotype has a handful of counts. V usage is TRBV20-1 and J usage is TRBJ2-5; 8 bases fit TRBD2. The germline V gene has CDR1 DFQATT and CDR2 SNEGSKA (reference sequence). V shed 3 bases and J 4 bases; nucleotides not matched to a gene: 10. This CDR3 has 15 residues. The CDR3 DNA reads as TGCAGTGCTAGCTTCGGCGGGGGGTTTGGAGAGACCCAGTACTTC. Its protein is CSASFGGGFGETQYF.

The gene calls are TRBV7-9 and TRBJ2-1; either TRBD1 or TRBD2 may supply D (5 bases each). The CDR3 is 15 residues long. V was trimmed by 5 bases and J by 6 bases, leaving 17 bases between them. Germline V CDR1 and CDR2: SEHNR, FQNEAQ (reference sequence). CDR3 coding DNA: TGTGCCAGCAGCCCCTCCGGGACCTTACCCAATGAGCAGTTCTTC. Translating gives CASSPSGTLPNEQFF. The full variable domain, completed using reference TRBV7-9 and TRBJ2-1, is DTGVSQNPRHKITKRGQNVTFRCDPISEHNRLYWYRQTLGQGPEFLTYFQNEAQLEKSRLLSDRFSAERPKGSFSTLEIQRTEQGDSAMYLCASSPSGTLPNEQFFGPGTRLTVL.

This clonotype was picked up a small number of times. The chain has TRBV9 and TRBJ2-1; D possibly corresponds to TRBD1 (6 bases). V was pared by 0 bases and J by 7 bases, with 8 bases between. This CDR3 contains 13 residues. The germline CDR1 and CDR2 sequences are SGDLS and YYNGEE. CDR3 nucleotide sequence: TGTGCCAGCAGCGTAGGTCAGGGGAATGAGCAGTTCTTC. It specifies CASSVGQGNEQFF.

This sequence joins TRBV5-1 and TRBJ2-5, with D unresolved. With 3 bases removed from V and 2 bases from J, the gap between germline ends came to 11 bases. This CDR3 is 14 amino acids long. The germline CDR1 and CDR2 sequences are SGHRS and YFSETQ. The DNA of the CDR3 is TGCGCCAGCAGCTGGAAGGCTGGGCAAGAGACCCAGTACTTC. It specifies CASSWKAGQETQYF.

This clonotype appeared a few times. This rearrangement joins TRBV12-3 or TRBV12-4 to TRBJ2-1; TRBD2 agrees at 10 bases. The CDR3 contains 16 residues. J gave up 6 bases and V 7 bases, and 12 bases lay outside the gene matches. Here the CDR3 reads CASTDPGLASFNEQFF. As DNA, the CDR3 is TGTGCCAGCACTGACCCGGGACTAGCGTCGTTCAATGAGCAGTTCTTC.

This clonotype was seen a handful of times. The rearrangement joins TRBV25-1 to TRBJ1-2; D not certain. The CDR3 consists of 13 residues. Deletions cut 0 bases from V and 8 bases from J, with 10 bases between. Germline CDR1 is MGHDK and CDR2 is SYGVNS. The CDR3 coding sequence is TGTGCCAGCAGTGAATACTTCGGGGTCGGCTACACCTTC. Translating gives CASSEYFGVGYTF.

Ten or more counts support this clonotype. The J gene is TRBJ1-2, the V gene TRBV7-2; the D gene is possibly TRBD1 (6 bases). The CDR3 loop spans 15 amino acids. V shed 1 base and J shed 2 bases, with 11 bases lying between them. The V gene's germline CDR1 is SGHTA and CDR2 FQGNSA. CDR3 nucleotides: TGTGCCAGCAGCTTAGTGGCAGGGGCAAACTATGGCTACACCTTC. The encoded protein is CASSLVAGANYGYTF.

This chain joins TRBV4-1 and TRBJ2-5, with TRBD2 matching 12 bases. The J call may be faulty, since TRBJ2-7 better matches the DNA end. There are 14 residues in the CDR3. Per germline, CDR1 MGHRA and CDR2 YSYEKL. This chain's CDR3 is CASSQPTSGGEQYF. CDR3 nucleotide sequence: TGCGCCAGCAGCCAACCGACTAGCGGGGGCGAGCAGTACTTC.

About this clonotype itself: Mismatch with germline at one junction end may stem from a read error. CDR3 region: CSVRVRETQYF. CDR3 DNA sequence: TGCAGTGTTAGAGTGAGAGAGACCCAGTACTTT. The chain employs TRBV20-1 and TRBJ2-7; D unclear. Germline lookup yields CDR1 DFQATT and CDR2 SNEGSKA (reference sequence). The CDR3 loop spans 11 amino acids.

V usage is TRBV6-2 or TRBV6-3 and J usage is TRBJ1-1; D call uncertain. This CDR3 contains 15 residues. Germline CDR1 and CDR2: MNHEY and SVGEGT. V was pared by 0 bases and J by 3 bases, with 11 bases between. CDR3 bases: TGTGCCAGCAGTTACTCGTGGAGGTTGGACACTGAAGCTTTCTTT. This encodes CASSYSWRLDTEAFF.